This T cell receptor (beta chain) was identified in a study of cytomegalovirus exposure and HLA in healthy donors. Study results and limitations: A later analysis reportedly identified an Asian-associated ancestry cluster as carrying fewer N-insertions than the 666-donor mean.

Primers included in the PCR were 60 Vbeta and 13 Jbeta primers. Clones were read by immunoSEQ multiplex PCR, and TCRdb kept only the in-frame ones, dropping some. This table has 150,000 or so clones, 85% appearing once. To note about this clone: What it recognizes is unknown. Compared with germline, one end of the junction differs, possibly owing to a read error.

The sample comprised PBMCs. The clonotype originates from a man younger than 30 in good health and CMV-seropositive.

The CDR3: CASGDLTYEQYF. The CDR3 DNA reads as TGTGCCAGCGGTGATCTAACCTACGAGCAGTACTTC. This chain joins TRBV6-1 and TRBJ2-7; no clear D gene. The CDR3 extends over 12 amino acids. Germline V lookup: CDR1 MNHNS, CDR2 SASEGT.